The rows below give T cell receptor beta chains drawn from one sample of a study of blood T cell repertoires in COVID-19. Some clones are missing from TCRdb's copy, which holds only in-frame ones; the method was immunoSEQ multiplex PCR. Seen here are approximately 300,000 clones, about 92% observed once, and the top ten hold about 18%. Source material: PBMCs or T cells enriched from blood (not recorded which). Receptors originate from a woman between 25 and 40 years old who had recovered from COVID-19. The CDR3 runs from the conserved cysteine through the conserved F or W. D genes are given only for firm matches. Clone size is shown for a subset of rows, as once, few, many or a class of expanded clone.

j_call | clone_size | d_call | v_call | cdr3_aa | cdr3_nt
TRBJ2-7 | few | - | TRBV5-4 | CASSRDTSYEQYF | TGTGCCAGCAGCCGGGACACATCCTACGAGCAGTACTTC
TRBJ1-6 | - | TRBD1 | TRBV2 | CATGTGAPLHF | TGTGCCACCGGGACAGGAGCACCCCTCCACTTT
TRBJ1-3 | - | - | TRBV7-2 | CASSAGRVWSLGNTIYF | TGTGCCAGCAGCGCCGGGAGAGTATGGTCTCTGGGAAACACCATATATTTT
TRBJ1-1 | - | - | TRBV28 | CASSSITEAFF | TGTGCCAGCAGTTCTATCACTGAAGCTTTCTTT
TRBJ1-2 | - | - | TRBV3-1/TRBV3-2 | CASGSGYGYTF | TGTGCCAGCGGGAGCGGGTATGGCTACACCTTC
TRBJ2-1 | once | TRBD2 | TRBV3-1/TRBV3-2 | CASSPNPGLGSYEQFF | TGTGCCAGCAGCCCAAATCCGGGACTAGGAAGCTATGAGCAGTTCTTC
TRBJ2-1 | - | - | TRBV19 | CASALGRRFVEQFF | TGTGCCAGTGCCCTTGGGAGGCGGTTTGTGGAGCAGTTCTTC
TRBJ1-5 | - | - | TRBV19 | CASRSGNSAHQPQHF | TGTGCCAGTAGGTCAGGGAACAGTGCTCATCAGCCCCAGCATTTT
TRBJ1-2 | - | - | TRBV28 | CASSLQKGYDGRVYTF | TGTGCCAGCAGTTTACAAAAGGGGTACGACGGGAGGGTTTACACCTTC
TRBJ2-7 | - | TRBD1 | TRBV6-6 | CASINRGTYEQYF | TGTGCCAGCATTAACAGGGGGACATACGAGCAGTACTTC
TRBJ1-3 | - | TRBD1 | TRBV5-1 | CASSGTGDGNTIYF | TGCGCCAGCAGCGGGACAGGGGACGGAAACACCATATATTTT
TRBJ1-3 | - | - | TRBV7-2 | CASSPGGQGNTIYF | TGTGCCAGCAGCCCGGGAGGGCAAGGAAACACCATATATTTT
TRBJ1-2 | - | - | TRBV7-2 | CASSSTTAQGGYTF | TGTGCCAGCAGCTCGACCACAGCCCAGGGTGGCTACACCTTC
TRBJ2-1 | - | TRBD2 | TRBV9 | CASSVGSSGPYNEQFF | TGTGCCAGCAGCGTAGGATCTAGCGGCCCCTACAATGAGCAGTTCTTC
TRBJ2-1 | - | - | TRBV30 | CAWSLRGKDNEQFF | TGTGCCTGGAGTCTCCGGGGAAAGGACAATGAGCAGTTCTTC
TRBJ2-2 | few | - | TRBV27 | CASSYTLPGLSGELFF | TGTGCCAGCAGTTACACCCTCCCAGGGTTATCCGGGGAGCTGTTTTTT
TRBJ2-3 | - | - | TRBV27 | CASSPPLADTGDTQYF | TGTGCCAGCAGTCCGCCCCTGGCCGATACAGGAGATACGCAGTATTTT
TRBJ1-2 | - | TRBD1 | TRBV7-2 | CASSLEDRGFGYTF | TGTGCCAGCAGCTTAGAGGACAGGGGTTTTGGCTACACCTTC
TRBJ1-1 | - | - | TRBV15 | CATKPFGMNTEAFF | TGTGCCACCAAGCCCTTCGGGATGAACACTGAAGCTTTCTTT
TRBJ2-2 | once | TRBD2 | TRBV5-5 | CASSLSGTTNTGELFF | TGTGCCAGCAGCTTATCCGGGACTACAAACACCGGGGAGCTGTTTTTT
TRBJ1-5 | - | - | TRBV20-1 | CSASPAGGNQPQHF | TGCAGTGCTAGTCCCGCCGGAGGCAATCAGCCCCAGCATTTT
TRBJ1-1 | - | - | TRBV27 | CASSLSVAGEEAFF | TGTGCCAGCAGTTTATCGGTGGCAGGGGAAGAAGCTTTCTTT
TRBJ2-2 | - | - | TRBV6-5 | CASSRDTYTGELFF | TGTGCCAGCAGTCGGGACACCTACACCGGGGAGCTGTTTTTT
TRBJ1-2 | - | - | TRBV28 | CASSLGQLNGYTF | TGTGCCAGCAGTTTAGGGCAGCTTAATGGCTACACCTTC
TRBJ2-5 | - | - | TRBV6-5 | CASSRTALAQETQYF | TGTGCCAGCAGTCGGACGGCACTAGCTCAAGAGACCCAGTACTTC
TRBJ2-7 | - | TRBD2 | TRBV7-2 | CASSLMASGRRLGSYEQYF | TGTGCCAGCAGCTTGATGGCTAGCGGGAGGCGACTCGGCTCCTACGAGCAGTACTTC
TRBJ2-7 | - | TRBD1 | TRBV28 | CASSLAGQGIYEQYF | TGTGCCAGCAGTCTGGCGGGACAGGGGATCTACGAGCAGTACTTC
TRBJ1-2 | - | TRBD1 | TRBV24-1 | CATSDHGTGRGYTF | TGTGCCACCAGTGACCACGGGACAGGGCGCGGCTACACCTTC
TRBJ2-3 | - | - | TRBV6-5 | CASSTAERADTQYF | TGTGCCAGCAGTACCGCGGAGAGGGCAGATACGCAGTATTTT
TRBJ2-6 | - | TRBD1 | TRBV19 | CASSPSYYRQGAAGANVLTF | TGTGCCAGTAGTCCTTCGTATTATAGACAGGGGGCGGCCGGGGCCAACGTCCTGACTTTC
TRBJ2-2 | - | - | TRBV7-2 | CASSLLGAGELFF | TGTGCCAGCAGCTTATTAGGGGCCGGGGAGCTGTTTTTT
TRBJ1-5 | - | TRBD1 | TRBV4-3 | CASSQDDRGNQPQHF | TGCGCCAGCAGCCAAGATGACAGGGGCAATCAGCCCCAGCATTTT
TRBJ1-2 | - | - | TRBV6-4 | CASRRTELSYGYTF | TGTGCCAGCAGGAGGACAGAACTAAGCTATGGCTACACCTTC
TRBJ2-3 | - | - | TRBV6-2/TRBV6-3 | CASSSPSADTQYF | TGTGCCAGCAGTTCCCCCAGCGCAGATACGCAGTATTTT
TRBJ2-5 | - | - | TRBV29-1 | CSVVLTEETQYF | TGCAGCGTTGTATTAACAGAAGAGACCCAGTACTTC
TRBJ2-1 | - | TRBD1 | TRBV5-1 | CASSLGPTGGGNEQFF | TGCGCCAGCAGCTTGGGACCCACAGGGGGAGGCAATGAGCAGTTCTTC
TRBJ1-1 | once | TRBD1 | TRBV19 | CASSIGTGGTEAFF | TGTGCCAGTAGTATAGGCACAGGGGGCACTGAAGCTTTCTTT
TRBJ2-7 | - | TRBD1 | TRBV28 | CASSLRQGAFLFWYEQYF | TGTGCCAGCAGTCTCCGACAGGGGGCATTTCTTTTCTGGTACGAGCAGTACTTC
TRBJ2-3 | - | TRBD2 | TRBV18 | CASSLETSGGADTQYF | TGTGCCAGCTCACTAGAGACTAGCGGGGGAGCAGATACGCAGTATTTT
TRBJ2-5 | - | - | TRBV6-5 | CASSYSKAGRETQYF | TGTGCCAGCAGTTACTCGAAGGCAGGGAGGGAGACCCAGTACTTC
TRBJ2-7 | - | TRBD1 | TRBV6-5 | CASRSGTGYEQYF | TGTGCCAGCAGATCCGGGACAGGTTACGAGCAGTACTTC